The 13 T cell receptor beta chains below were found in one sample sequenced in a study of cytomegalovirus exposure and HLA in healthy donors. The primer mix had 60 Vbeta and 13 Jbeta primers. Data came from immunoSEQ multiplex PCR; TCRdb stores just in-frame clones and leaves some out. The sample holds 160,000 or so clones, roughly 79% seen once. The sample was PBMCs. All receptors come from a man aged 35 to 55 in good health and CMV-seronegative.

The V gene is TRBV25-1, the J gene TRBJ1-1; 8 nucleotides agree with TRBD1. The CDR3 sequence is 12 residues long. V dropped 2 bases and J dropped 14; count of bases not matched to a gene: 7. Germline V gene data show CDR1 as MGHDK and CDR2 as SYGVNS. The CDR3 loop reads CASSEGQGEFFF. CDR3 DNA: TGTGCCAGCAGTGAAGGACAGGGAGAATTCTTCTTT.

Points on this clone: A read error may produce the germline difference seen at one junction end. V and J are TRBV5-6 and TRBJ2-4; 7 bases are shared with TRBD2. This CDR3 is 15 amino acids long. The germline gives CDR1 SGHDT, CDR2 YYEEEE. The CDR3 DNA reads TGTGCCAGCAGCTTGGGGGGGGAGGGCCGAAACAGTCAGTACTTC. This translates into CASSLGGEGRNSQYF.

On this clone itself: The junction departs from the called germline gene at one end, perhaps through a read error. The chain links TRBV7-9 to TRBJ2-1, with 10 positions matching TRBD2. This CDR3 is 18 amino acids long. Germline CDR1 and CDR2: SEHNR and FQNEAQ (reference sequence). CDR3 residues: CSSSFPHFSGRAGNEQFF. CDR3 in DNA: TGTTCCAGCAGCTTCCCTCATTTCAGCGGGAGGGCGGGTAATGAGCAGTTCTTC.

The chain has TRBV28 and TRBJ1-2; 9 positions agree with TRBD1. V dropped 2 bases and J dropped 3; count of bases not matched to a gene: 7. This CDR3 contains 16 residues. The germline V gene encodes CDR1 MDHEN and CDR2 SYDVKM. In DNA, the CDR3 is TGTGCCAGCAGTTTAAGGCGGGACAGGGTTTACTATGGCTACACCTTC. It translates to CASSLRRDRVYYGYTF.

The genes are TRBV6-1 and TRBJ1-6, with 9 positions matching TRBD1. CDR3 length: 15 residues. The V gene's germline CDR1 is MNHNS and CDR2 SASEGT. V lost 6 bases, J lost 8 bases, and 8 bases stayed unmatched. CDR3 in amino acids: CASRDTGGRDSPLHF. CDR3 coding DNA: TGTGCCAGCAGAGACACAGGGGGCCGGGATTCACCCCTCCACTTT.

The CDR3 loop is CASSLMSGSTDTQYF. In DNA, the CDR3 is TGTGCCAGCAGTTTAATGTCGGGGAGCACAGATACGCAGTATTTT. This chain uses TRBV27 with TRBJ2-3, with a weak D call TRBD2 (5 bases). This CDR3 contains 15 residues. V dropped 2 bases and J dropped 0 bases, with 9 bases sitting between them. Germline lookup yields CDR1 MNHEY and CDR2 SMNVEV (reference sequence).

The CDR3 spells CASTHRGGNYGYTF. The CDR3, as DNA: TGTGCCAGCACCCACAGAGGAGGGAACTATGGCTACACCTTC. The rearrangement joins TRBV7-2 to TRBJ1-2; D unclear. Germline-derived CDR1 and CDR2 are SGHTA and FQGNSA. V was trimmed by 7 bases and J by 2 bases, leaving 14 bases between them. There are 14 residues in the CDR3. Full variable domain (remainder filled in from reference TRBV7-2 and TRBJ1-2): GAGVSQSPSNKVTEKGKDVELRCDPISGHTALYWYRQSLGQGLEFLIYFQGNSAPDKSGLPSDRFSAERTGGSVSTLTIQRTQQEDSAVYLCASTHRGGNYGYTFGSGTRLTVV.

The chain recombines TRBV5-3 with TRBJ2-5; 8 nucleotides line up with TRBD2. TRBV5-3 is labeled an ORF, and its function is uncertain. The CDR3 sequence is 16 residues long. Trimming removed 1 base from V and 7 bases from J; junction bases left unmatched: 12. In DNA, the CDR3 is TGTGCCAGAAGCTTGAGTAGGAGCGGGAGATACGGGACCCAGTACTTC. Translation gives CARSLSRSGRYGTQYF.

This clone has a handful of counts. The gene calls are TRBV11-2 and TRBJ2-1, with D perhaps matching TRBD2 (6 bases). The CDR3 spans 16 residues. Between the trimmed V and J ends, which lost 5 bases and 0 bases, there was a span of 14 bases. Germline V lookup: CDR1 SGHAT, CDR2 FQNNGV. The CDR3 DNA reads TGTGCCAGCAGCGCCCCCGGGACTCCCTCCTACAATGAGCAGTTCTTC. Its translation: CASSAPGTPSYNEQFF.

V gene TRBV5-1 combines with J gene TRBJ2-3; 7 bases are shared with TRBD2. The CDR3 is 17 amino acids. The germline V gene encodes CDR1 SGHRS and CDR2 YFSETQ. The V segment lost 1 base and the J segment 0 bases; nucleotides outside the gene matches: 8. As DNA, the CDR3 is TGCGCCAGCAGCTTGCGGGCTAGCGGACCTAGCACAGATACGCAGTATTTT. Translation: CASSLRASGPSTDTQYF.

A remark on this clone: At one end the junction does not follow the germline gene, possibly because of a read error. CDR3 sequence: CASNLGARDTNEQFF. The CDR3 coding sequence is TGCGCCAGCAACTTGGGCGCCAGGGATACGAATGAGCAGTTCTTC. The rearrangement joins TRBV5-1 to TRBJ2-1, with D possibly TRBD1 on 5 matching bases. This CDR3 is built from 15 residues. CDR1 is SGHRS and CDR2 is YFSETQ in the germline V gene.

This sequence joins TRBV28 and TRBJ2-1; D unclear. Trimming took off 3 bases at V and 7 bases at J, with 7 bases between the two ends. The germline CDR1 and CDR2 sequences are MDHEN and SYDVKM. This CDR3 is 12 amino acids long. The CDR3 here is CASSLERNEQFF. CDR3 nucleotide sequence: TGTGCCAGCAGTTTGGAGCGAAATGAGCAGTTCTTC.

This clone was picked up a small number of times. This chain links TRBV5-4 with TRBJ2-1, with TRBD2 as a possible D gene (5 bases). The CDR3 runs 16 residues. Per germline, CDR1 SGHNT and CDR2 YYREEE (reference sequence). Trimming pared 3 bases from V and 0 bases from J, leaving 13 bases between. CDR3 loop: CASSSRTGSSYNEQFF. CDR3 in DNA: TGTGCCAGCAGCTCCCGGACGGGAAGCTCCTACAATGAGCAGTTCTTC.